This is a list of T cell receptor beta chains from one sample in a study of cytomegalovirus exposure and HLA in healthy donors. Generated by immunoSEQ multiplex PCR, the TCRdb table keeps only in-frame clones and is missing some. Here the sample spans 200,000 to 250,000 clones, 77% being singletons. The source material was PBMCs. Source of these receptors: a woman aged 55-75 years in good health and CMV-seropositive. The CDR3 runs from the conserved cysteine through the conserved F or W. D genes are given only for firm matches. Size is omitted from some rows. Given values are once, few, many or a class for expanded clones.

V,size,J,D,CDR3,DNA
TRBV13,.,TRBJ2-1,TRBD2,CASSSKAGGNEQFF,TGTGCCAGCAGCTCTAAAGCGGGAGGGAATGAGCAGTTCTTC
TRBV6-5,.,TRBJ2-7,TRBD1,CASSYSQGYSYEQYF,TGTGCCAGCAGTTATTCACAGGGGTACTCCTACGAGCAGTACTTC
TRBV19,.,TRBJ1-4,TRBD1,CASKDRGREKLFF,TGTGCCAGCAAAGACAGGGGTCGGGAAAAACTGTTTTTT
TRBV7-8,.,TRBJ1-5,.,CASSFGQLNQPQHF,TGTGCCAGCAGCTTTGGACAGCTAAATCAGCCCCAGCATTTT
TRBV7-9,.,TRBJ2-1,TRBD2,CASSRRGGLAVYNEQFF,TGTGCCAGCAGCCGACGAGGCGGCCTAGCGGTCTACAATGAGCAGTTCTTC
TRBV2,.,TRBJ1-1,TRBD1,CASSGTGGRTEAFF,TGTGCCAGCAGCGGGACAGGGGGGCGCACTGAAGCTTTCTTT
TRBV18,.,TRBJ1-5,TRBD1,CASSPDREWNQPQHF,TGTGCCAGCTCACCAGACAGGGAGTGGAATCAGCCCCAGCATTTT
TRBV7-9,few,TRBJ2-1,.,CASSLTTGPTYNEQFF,TGTGCCAGCAGCTTAACAACAGGTCCCACCTACAATGAGCAGTTCTTC
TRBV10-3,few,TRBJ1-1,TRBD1,CAITQQGSTEAFF,TGTGCCATCACCCAACAGGGGAGCACTGAAGCTTTCTTT
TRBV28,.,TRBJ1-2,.,CASSLGHRGLYGYTF,TGTGCCAGCAGTTTGGGTCATCGAGGCCTTTATGGCTACACCTTC
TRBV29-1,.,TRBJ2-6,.,CSVGANSGANVLTF,TGCAGCGTTGGGGCAAACTCTGGGGCCAACGTCCTGACTTTC
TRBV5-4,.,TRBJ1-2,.,CASTPGGSNYGYTF,TGTGCCAGCACCCCAGGTGGGTCCAACTATGGCTACACCTTC
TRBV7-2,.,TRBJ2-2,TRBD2,CASAGLAGVDAGELFF,TGTGCCAGCGCGGGACTAGCGGGGGTAGACGCCGGGGAGCTGTTTTTT
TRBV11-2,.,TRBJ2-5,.,CASSPNLGGSTRRMAQYF,TGTGCCAGCAGTCCGAACCTTGGTGGCAGTACACGTCGCATGGCCCAGTACTTC
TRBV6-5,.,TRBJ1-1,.,CASSHSGLDQAFF,TGTGCCAGCAGCCATAGCGGGTTGGATCAAGCTTTCTTT
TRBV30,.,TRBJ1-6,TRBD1,CAWSPGQYNSPLHF,TGTGCCTGGAGTCCGGGACAGTATAATTCACCCCTCCACTTT
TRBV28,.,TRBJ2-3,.,CASSARGGGTDTQYF,TGTGCCAGCAGTGCTCGGGGAGGAGGCACAGATACGCAGTATTTT
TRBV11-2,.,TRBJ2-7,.,CASSLGQGLEQYF,TGTGCCAGCAGCTTAGGCCAGGGACTCGAGCAGTACTTC
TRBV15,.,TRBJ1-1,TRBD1,CATSRATGENTEAFF,TGTGCCACCAGCAGAGCGACAGGGGAGAACACTGAAGCTTTCTTT
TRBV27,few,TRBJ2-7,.,CMTGTSYEQYF,TGTATGACAGGAACCTCCTACGAGCAGTACTTC
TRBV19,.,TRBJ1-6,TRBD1,CASSITGTDNSPLHF,TGTGCCAGTAGTATAACCGGGACAGATAATTCACCCCTCCACTTT
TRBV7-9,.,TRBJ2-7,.,CSSSLGASEQYF,TGTTCCAGCAGCTTAGGAGCCTCCGAGCAGTACTTC
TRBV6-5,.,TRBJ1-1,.,CASLGTYTEAFF,TGTGCCAGCCTTGGCACGTATACTGAAGCTTTCTTT
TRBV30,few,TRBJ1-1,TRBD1,CAWSRDRGNTEAFF,TGTGCCTGGAGCAGGGACAGGGGGAACACTGAAGCTTTCTTT
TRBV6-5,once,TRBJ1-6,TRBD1,CASPPRGQGSPLHF,TGTGCCAGCCCGCCGAGAGGACAGGGTTCACCCCTCCACTTT
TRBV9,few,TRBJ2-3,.,CATPVVFERTDTQYF,TGTGCCACCCCCGTCGTATTCGAGAGAACAGATACGCAGTATTTT
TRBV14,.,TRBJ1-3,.,CASSTGGNTIYF,TGTGCCAGCAGTACCGGGGGAAACACCATATATTTT
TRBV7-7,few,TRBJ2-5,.,CASSFKGVETQYF,TGTGCCAGCAGCTTTAAGGGAGTGGAGACCCAGTACTTC
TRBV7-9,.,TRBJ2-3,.,CASSLGRVITDTQYF,TGTGCCAGCAGCTTAGGCAGGGTTATCACAGATACGCAGTATTTT
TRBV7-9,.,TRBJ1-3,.,CASSYTGFSGNTIYF,TGTGCCAGCAGCTATACGGGTTTCTCTGGAAACACCATATATTTT
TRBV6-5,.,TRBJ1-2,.,CASSYGARDFNYGYTF,TGTGCCAGCAGTTACGGAGCTCGGGACTTTAACTATGGCTACACCTTC
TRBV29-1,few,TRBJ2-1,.,CSVERGAGADEQFF,TGCAGCGTTGAACGGGGGGCAGGGGCAGATGAGCAGTTCTTC
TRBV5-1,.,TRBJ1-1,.,CASSPDTEAFF,TGCGCCAGCAGCCCGGACACTGAAGCTTTCTTT
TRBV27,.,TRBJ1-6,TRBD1,CASSPRQGNSPLHF,TGTGCCAGCAGTCCAAGACAGGGTAATTCACCCCTCCACTTT
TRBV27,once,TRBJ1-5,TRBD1,CASSLGGTGSQPQHF,TGTGCCAGCAGTTTAGGTGGGACAGGGAGTCAGCCCCAGCATTTT
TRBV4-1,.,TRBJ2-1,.,CASSQGQASYNEQFF,TGCGCCAGCAGCCAAGGACAGGCCTCCTACAATGAGCAGTTCTTC
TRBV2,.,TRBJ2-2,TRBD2,CASRVSGTSTGELFF,TGTGCCAGCAGGGTTAGCGGGACCAGCACCGGGGAGCTGTTTTTT
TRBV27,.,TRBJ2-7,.,CASSLKGGGAIQTGSYEQYF,TGTGCCAGCAGTTTAAAGGGGGGGGGCGCGATCCAAACGGGGTCCTACGAGCAGTACTTC
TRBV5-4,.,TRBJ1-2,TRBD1,CASSPDRGNYGYTF,TGTGCCAGCAGCCCGGACAGGGGTAACTATGGCTACACCTTC
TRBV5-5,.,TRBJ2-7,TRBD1,CASSVNRGTYEQYF,TGTGCCAGCAGCGTGAACAGGGGAACCTACGAGCAGTACTTC
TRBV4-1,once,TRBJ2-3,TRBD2,CASRGPGLASERTDTQYF,TGCGCCAGCAGAGGACCGGGACTAGCGAGCGAGAGGACAGATACGCAGTATTTT
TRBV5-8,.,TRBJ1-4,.,CASSLNSVTNEKLFF,TGTGCCAGCAGCTTGAATTCAGTTACTAATGAAAAACTGTTTTTT
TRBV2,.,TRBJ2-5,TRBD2,CASSDGAGGGEETQYF,TGTGCCAGCAGTGACGGGGCGGGGGGAGGCGAAGAGACCCAGTACTTC
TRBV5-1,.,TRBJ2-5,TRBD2,CASSSQPRTSGSQETQYF,TGCGCCAGCAGCTCGCAACCTAGGACTAGCGGGAGCCAAGAGACCCAGTACTTC
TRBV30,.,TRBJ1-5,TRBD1,CAWSEGARRPQHF,TGTGCCTGGAGTGAGGGGGCGAGGAGGCCCCAGCATTTT